Presented here are 16 T cell receptor beta chains from one specimen sequenced in a study of CD8+ T cells in alopecia areata (dated 2018 in TCRdb). The library came from the immunoSEQ multiplex PCR assay. RNA was extracted from all samples and reverse transcribed into cDNA, which served as template for TCR sequencing. In its TCRdb copy, this immuneACCESS table keeps in-frame sequences only and misses some clones. Where compared with another copy, unresolved V genes explain less than half of these, and the others have no known cause. The sample contains 120,000 or so clones, 45% to 50% of them found a single time. The ten top clones hold roughly a tenth of the sample. Sequencing was performed on NKG2D-low CD8+ T cells sorted from blood. Read against the paper, the sample's cell subset or site label means: sorted CD8+ NKG2D-low blood T cells. The source of these receptors is a human donor with alopecia areata.

The CDR3 loop reads CSVGLAGLSYNEQFF. In DNA form, the CDR3 reads TGCAGCGTGGGACTAGCGGGCCTCTCCTACAATGAGCAGTTCTTC. The V gene is TRBV29-1, the J gene TRBJ2-1; 12 bases are a match to TRBD2. V was clipped by 6 bases and J by 0 bases; unmatched bases: 3. The CDR3 runs to 15 residues. The V gene's germline CDR1 is SQVTM and CDR2 ANQGSEA.

This clone was counted a few times. The chain couples TRBV29-1 to TRBJ2-5; 8 bases are shared with TRBD2. The CDR3 length is 15 residues. Germline assignment: CDR1 SQVTM and CDR2 ANQGSEA. Trimming removed 3 bases from V and 1 base from J; junction bases left unmatched: 7. In DNA form, the CDR3 reads TGCAGCGTTGACATTCCAGCGGGAGCCCAAGAGACCCAGTACTTC. As protein: CSVDIPAGAQETQYF.

The chain combines TRBV7-9 with TRBJ2-3, with D uncertain. V was pared by 5 bases and J by 0 bases, with 6 bases between. Germline V gene data show CDR1 as SEHNR and CDR2 as FQNEAQ (reference sequence). The CDR3 covers 13 residues. The CDR3 loop reads CASSGDSTDTQYF. DNA for the CDR3: TGTGCCAGCAGCGGGGATAGCACAGATACGCAGTATTTT.

The chain recombines TRBV2 with TRBJ1-2; D call uncertain. Germline lookup yields CDR1 SNHLY and CDR2 FYNNEI. This CDR3 is built from 14 residues. Trimming shortened V by 3 bases and J by 4 bases, and 12 bases separated the two germline ends. This CDR3 reads CASSDPGFLYGYTF. The CDR3 region has the DNA TGTGCCAGCAGTGATCCGGGGTTCCTCTATGGCTACACCTTC.

The gene calls are TRBV5-1 and TRBJ2-7; D possibly matches TRBD1 or TRBD2 (5 bases each). Trimming removed 3 bases at V and 6 bases at J, with 10 bases between. Germline CDR1 is SGHRS and CDR2 is YFSETQ. The CDR3 loop spans 12 amino acids. CDR3 sequence reads: CASSSGALEQYF. DNA of the CDR3: TGCGCCAGCAGCTCCGGGGCCCTCGAGCAGTACTTC.

This clone was seen a handful of times. In nucleotides, the CDR3 is TGCAGCGTTCTCCTGGGGCTTTACACAGATACGCAGTATTTT. Translated, it gives CSVLLGLYTDTQYF. This chain joins TRBV29-1 and TRBJ2-3, with D possibly matching TRBD1 (5 bases). The CDR3 consists of 14 residues. Trimming removed 5 bases at V and 2 bases at J, with 14 bases between. CDR1 is SQVTM and CDR2 is ANQGSEA in the germline V gene.

This clone was counted only a few times. This sequence joins TRBV27 and TRBJ2-5, with D possibly being TRBD1 (5 bases). This CDR3 is built from 14 residues. V was trimmed by 4 bases and J by 2 bases, leaving 11 bases between them. CDR1 and CDR2 (germline): MNHEY, SMNVEV (reference sequence). CDR3 amino acids: CASSSTGEQETQYF. DNA for the CDR3: TGTGCCAGCAGTTCCACAGGAGAACAAGAGACCCAGTACTTC.

Only a few counts were recorded for this clone. CDR3 sequence (DNA): TGTGCCAGCAGTTTATCGCCGGACAGCAATCAGCCCCAGCATTTT. Translating gives CASSLSPDSNQPQHF. J is TRBJ1-5 and V is TRBV27; D is unresolved. This CDR3 is built from 15 residues. The V end lost 0 bases, the J end lost 1 base, and 7 bases lay between the germline ends. CDR1 is MNHEY, CDR2 SMNVEV, per germline (reference sequence).

This sequence joins TRBV29-1 and TRBJ2-2; tentative D call: TRBD1 (5 bases). Germline-derived CDR1 and CDR2 are SQVTM and ANQGSEA. Trimming shortened V by 6 bases and J by 7 bases, and 9 bases separated the two germline ends. There are 11 residues in the CDR3. The CDR3 nucleotides are TGCAGCGTATTCAGGGACGGGGAGCTGTTTTTT. Protein product: CSVFRDGELFF.

The V and J genes are TRBV29-1 and TRBJ2-5, with a tentative D call TRBD1 (6 bases). This CDR3 spans 15 amino acids. Trimming took off 7 bases at V and 3 bases at J, with 21 bases between the two ends. Germline V gene lookup returns CDR1 SQVTM and CDR2 ANQGSEA. DNA of the CDR3: TGCAGCGCCCGAAGGATGGGGGCCAGAGAAGAGACCCAGTACTTC. Protein product: CSARRMGAREETQYF. Full variable domain (rest looked up from reference TRBV29-1 and TRBJ2-5): SAVISQKPSRDICQRGTSLTIQCQVDSQVTMMFWYRQQPGQSLTLIATANQGSEATYESGFVIDKFPISRPNLTFSTLTVSNMSPEDSSIYLCSARRMGAREETQYFGPGTRLLVL.

V gene TRBV27 combines with J gene TRBJ2-5; D possibly corresponds to TRBD1 (6 bases). The CDR3 is 14 residues long. Germline CDR1 MNHEY, CDR2 SMNVEV (reference sequence). Trimming shortened V by 5 bases and J by 1 base, and 11 bases separated the two germline ends. The CDR3 sequence: CASSPQDSQETQYF. In DNA, the CDR3 is TGTGCCAGCAGTCCCCAGGACAGCCAAGAGACCCAGTACTTC.

V usage is TRBV29-1 and J usage is TRBJ2-7, with a tentative D call TRBD2 (7 bases). Germline loops: CDR1 SQVTM, CDR2 ANQGSEA. The CDR3 extends over 13 amino acids. The V end lost 6 bases, the J end lost 4 bases, and 16 bases lay between the germline ends. The CDR3 nucleotides are TGCAGCGTCGCCGGGGGGCACGGATACGAGCAGTACTTC. It specifies CSVAGGHGYEQYF.

J is TRBJ2-7 and V is TRBV27, with D possibly TRBD1 on 5 matching bases. There are 13 residues in the CDR3. V was cut by 3 bases and J by 3 bases, with 9 bases left in between. Germline V gene data show CDR1 as MNHEY and CDR2 as SMNVEV (reference sequence). The CDR3 nucleotides read TGTGCCAGCAGTTTTCAGGGTGACTACGAGCAGTACTTC. Protein: CASSFQGDYEQYF.

As DNA, the CDR3 is TGTGCCAGCAGGGGAGCTGGGGCCAACGTCCTGACTTTC. Its protein is CASRGAGANVLTF. V and J are TRBV6-6 and TRBJ2-6; D may be TRBD2 (5 bases). The germline gives CDR1 MNHNY, CDR2 SVGAGI (reference sequence). The CDR3 consists of 13 residues. Between the trimmed V and J ends, which lost 6 bases and 2 bases, there was a span of 5 bases.

This chain connects TRBV10-3 to TRBJ2-5; 12 positions agree with TRBD2. V trimming: 6 bases; J trimming: 2 bases; junction bases outside the gene matches: 7. Germline V gene sequence: CDR1 ENHRY, CDR2 SYGVKD. This CDR3 contains 16 residues. CDR3 bases: TGTGCCATCAGCGACAGACTAGCGGGGGAGCAAGAGACCCAGTACTTC. Translating gives CAISDRLAGEQETQYF.

The genes are TRBV4-3 and TRBJ1-2, with 7 bases fitting TRBD1. J lost 5 bases, V lost 3 bases, and 6 bases had no gene match. The CDR3 runs 14 residues. In germline, CDR1 is LGHNA, CDR2 YSLEER. CDR3 residues: CASSQQGGYYGYTF. CDR3 DNA sequence: TGCGCCAGCAGCCAGCAGGGGGGGTATTATGGCTACACCTTC.